One sample yielded the 32 T cell receptor beta chains listed below, sequenced in a study of cytomegalovirus exposure and HLA in healthy donors. Researchers ran the PCR with 60 Vbeta and 13 Jbeta primers. Repertoires were generated with immunoSEQ multiplex PCR, while TCRdb's copy carries only in-frame clones and drops some. The sample contains about 150,000 clones, about three quarters of which appear only once. Sample: PBMCs. The receptors were sampled from a woman in her twenties or thirties in good health and CMV-seronegative.

This chain uses TRBV6-5 with TRBJ1-1; 9 positions agree with TRBD1. The CDR3 length is 12 residues. V lost 5 bases, J lost 10 bases, and 5 bases stayed unmatched. In germline, CDR1 is MNHEY, CDR2 SVGAGI. The CDR3 bases are TGTGCCAGCAGTGTAGGACAGGGGCGAGCTTTCTTT. This encodes CASSVGQGRAFF.

The J gene is TRBJ1-2, the V gene TRBV4-3, with D possibly being TRBD1 (6 bases). Germline lookup yields CDR1 LGHNA and CDR2 YSLEER. The CDR3 length is 19 residues. V gave up 0 bases and J gave up 5 bases, with 25 bases separating them. The CDR3 coding sequence is TGCGCCAGCAGCCAAGATTGGGGTTCCGGACAGCGCCTTTTGTATGGCTACACCTTC. It yields the protein CASSQDWGSGQRLLYGYTF.

This clone was counted only a few times. The CDR3 reads CASSLSGTPDRGYTF. The CDR3 coding sequence is TGTGCCAGCAGCTTATCCGGGACACCCGATAGGGGCTACACCTTC. The V call is TRBV7-9, the J call TRBJ1-2; D might be TRBD1 (6 bases). CDR1 and CDR2 (germline): SEHNR, FQNEAQ (reference sequence). The CDR3 is 15 amino acids. The V end was cut by 2 bases, the J end by 8 bases, with 18 bases between.

The chain is built from TRBV14 and TRBJ1-3, with 9 bases aligning to TRBD1. CDR1 and CDR2 from the germline V gene are SGHDN and FVKESK. This CDR3 region has 15 residues. The V segment lost 1 base and the J segment 10 bases; nucleotides outside the gene matches: 8. The CDR3, as DNA: TGTGCCAGCAGCCAAGGACCGGGACAGGGATCGACCATATATTTT. It specifies CASSQGPGQGSTIYF.

The rearrangement joins TRBV5-1 to TRBJ1-2; TRBD1 is a possible D gene (6 bases). This CDR3 has 13 amino acids. Trimming took 4 bases from V and 8 from J, leaving 15 bases between them. The germline CDR1 and CDR2 sequences are SGHRS and YFSETQ. CDR3 residues: CASSLIQGRGYTF. The DNA for the CDR3 is TGCGCCAGCAGCCTTATACAGGGACGGGGCTACACCTTC.

This clone was recorded once. This sequence joins TRBV11-2 and TRBJ1-1, with 8 bases aligning to TRBD1. Trimming cost V 5 bases and J 4 bases; bases outside gene matches: 9. The CDR3 spans 15 residues. CDR1 is SGHAT, CDR2 FQNNGV, per germline. CDR3 nucleotides: TGTGCCAGCAGCCCGTGGACAGGGAAGGGCACTGAAGCTTTCTTT. Translated, it gives CASSPWTGKGTEAFF.

The chain employs TRBV9 and TRBJ2-3; TRBD2 agrees at 10 bases. The CDR3 has 17 amino acids. The V and J ends lost 1 base and 2 bases, in that order; junction bases with no gene match: 7. Germline values: CDR1 SGDLS, CDR2 YYNGEE. The CDR3 region is CASSVSGGALFTDTQYF. The CDR3 DNA sequence: TGTGCCAGCAGCGTAAGCGGGGGGGCCCTTTTCACAGATACGCAGTATTTT.

This clone was found a few times. V usage is TRBV6-4 and J usage is TRBJ1-1; 7 positions match TRBD1. Germline lookup yields CDR1 MRHNA and CDR2 SNTAGT. CDR3 size: 14 residues. V shed 6 bases, J shed 0 bases, and the junction held 4 bases outside the gene matches. The CDR3 region is CASREGQLNTEAFF. The CDR3 DNA sequence: TGTGCCAGCAGGGAGGGACAGTTGAACACTGAAGCTTTCTTT.

The V and J genes are TRBV2 and TRBJ1-3, with D possibly being TRBD1 (6 bases). CDR1 and CDR2 from the germline V gene are SNHLY and FYNNEI. The V gene lost 5 bases and the J gene lost 1 base, with 12 bases spanning the gap. The CDR3 has 15 amino acids. The CDR3 DNA sequence: TGTGCCAGCAGTAACACAGGGTCGTCTGGAAACACCATATATTTT. Protein: CASSNTGSSGNTIYF.

J is TRBJ1-2 and V is TRBV7-6; D might be TRBD1 (5 bases). V gave up 5 bases and J gave up 4 bases, with 17 bases separating them. Germline lookup yields CDR1 SGHVS and CDR2 FNYEAQ. CDR3 length: 15 amino acids. As DNA, the CDR3 is TGTGCCAGCAGCCCCCACGGGGGGGAGGGCTATGGCTACACCTTC. As protein: CASSPHGGEGYGYTF.

This clone was found a few times. The chain employs TRBV6-5 and TRBJ1-2; no firm D call. The CDR3 is made up of 14 amino acids. The V gene lost 6 bases and the J gene lost 3 bases, with 14 bases spanning the gap. Germline V gene sequence: CDR1 MNHEY, CDR2 SVGAGI. The CDR3 DNA is TGTGCCAGCAGGCCGAGCGGCGGCTACTATGGCTACACCTTC. Translated, it gives CASRPSGGYYGYTF.

This clone was counted only a few times. V and J are TRBV7-8 and TRBJ1-6; the D gene is possibly TRBD1 (6 bases). This CDR3 contains 16 residues. CDR1 SGHVS and CDR2 FQNEAQ come from the germline V gene. V was clipped by 7 bases and J by 7 bases, with 20 bases between them. The CDR3 here is CASTLLLQGMNSPLHF. The CDR3, as DNA: TGTGCCAGCACCCTACTACTACAGGGAATGAATTCACCCCTCCACTTT. The variable domain in full, with the rest retrieved from reference TRBV7-8 and TRBJ1-6, is GAGVSQSPRYKVAKRGQDVALRCDPISGHVSLFWYQQALGQGPEFLTYFQNEAQLDKSGLPSDRFFAERPEGSVSTLKIQRTQQEDSAVYLCASTLLLQGMNSPLHFGNGTRLTVT.

The CDR3 loop is CASSLAIRDTEAFF. The CDR3 DNA is TGTGCCAGCAGCTTAGCCATCCGGGACACTGAAGCTTTCTTT. V and J are TRBV7-2 and TRBJ1-1; D unresolved. The CDR3 has 14 residues. Germline V gene sequence: CDR1 SGHTA, CDR2 FQGNSA. Deletions cut 0 bases from V and 3 bases from J, with 8 bases between.

The V call is TRBV6-1, the J call TRBJ2-7; D gene uncertain. Germline V CDR1 and CDR2: MNHNS, SASEGT. The CDR3 spans 15 residues. V was pared by 6 bases and J by 0 bases, with 15 bases between. CDR3 in DNA: TGTGCCAGCAGCATCCAACTTCCAAGCTCCTACGAGCAGTACTTC. Amino acid sequence: CASSIQLPSSYEQYF.

The chain joins TRBV6-5 to TRBJ1-6; D not resolved. V lost 6 bases, J lost 6 bases, and 6 bases lay in between. Germline CDR1 is MNHEY and CDR2 is SVGAGI. CDR3 length: 12 amino acids. The CDR3 sequence: CASRQTNSPLHF. CDR3 in DNA: TGTGCCAGCAGACAAACTAATTCACCCCTCCACTTT.

This chain links TRBV5-1 with TRBJ2-2; D is uncertain. The germline V and J ends were trimmed by 4 bases and 2 bases, with 6 bases remaining between them. Germline lookup yields CDR1 SGHRS and CDR2 YFSETQ. CDR3 length equals 13 residues. In DNA, the CDR3 is TGCGCCAGCAGCCAGCGAAACACCGGGGAGCTGTTTTTT. Translation: CASSQRNTGELFF.

The V and J genes are TRBV7-2 and TRBJ2-5; 7 nucleotides agree with TRBD1. The CDR3 runs 15 residues. J lost 4 bases, V lost 2 bases, and 7 bases had no gene match. Germline CDR1 SGHTA, CDR2 FQGNSA. The CDR3 here is CASSLSRTGGETQYF. CDR3 sequence (DNA): TGTGCCAGCAGCTTAAGTAGGACAGGTGGAGAGACCCAGTACTTC.

The chain has TRBV19 and TRBJ1-6; 7 bases agree with TRBD1. The V gene's germline CDR1 is LNHDA and CDR2 SQIVND (reference sequence). Trimming took 5 bases from V and 9 from J; bases not matched to a gene: 7. The CDR3 contains 14 residues. CDR3 sequence (DNA): TGTGCCAGTAGTCCGACAGGGTCGGGTTCACCCCTCCACTTT. This gives the protein CASSPTGSGSPLHF.

The rearrangement uses TRBV5-4 and TRBJ2-5, with TRBD2 identical over 8 bases. This CDR3 contains 15 residues. V lost 4 bases, J lost 2 bases, and 7 bases stayed unmatched. In germline, CDR1 is SGHNT, CDR2 YYREEE (reference sequence). The CDR3 sequence: CASSRRSGAQETQYF. The CDR3 coding sequence is TGTGCCAGCAGCAGGCGTAGCGGGGCGCAAGAGACCCAGTACTTC. Full variable domain (remainder filled in from reference TRBV5-4 and TRBJ2-5): ETGVTQSPTHLIKTRGQQVTLRCSSQSGHNTVSWYQQALGQGPQFIFQYYREEENGRGNFPPRFSGLQFPNYSSELNVNALELDDSALYLCASSRRSGAQETQYFGPGTRLLVL.

V and J are TRBV27 and TRBJ1-1, with unresolved D. Looked up from germline, CDR1 is MNHEY and CDR2 is SMNVEV (reference sequence). The germline V and J ends were trimmed by 10 bases and 3 bases, with 9 bases remaining between them. This CDR3 has 11 residues. Here the CDR3 reads CATSIYTEAFF. The CDR3 DNA reads TGTGCCACCTCTATCTACACTGAAGCTTTCTTT.

The V call is TRBV19, the J call TRBJ2-7; the D gene is possibly TRBD1 (6 bases). Germline loops: CDR1 LNHDA, CDR2 SQIVND (reference sequence). CDR3 length: 15 amino acids. V lost 5 bases, J lost 1 base, and 15 bases lay in between. For the CDR3, the DNA is TGTGCCAGTAGTGTAACGACAGGACCATCCTACGAGCAGTACTTC. Protein: CASSVTTGPSYEQYF.

The chain carries TRBV6-1 and TRBJ1-2, with D possibly TRBD1 on 5 matching bases. The CDR3 loop spans 15 amino acids. Germline CDR1 reads MNHNS; CDR2 reads SASEGT. Trimming removed 1 base from V and 4 bases from J, with 13 bases in between. The CDR3 reads CASSEGWGVSYGYTF. DNA for the CDR3: TGTGCCAGCAGTGAAGGGTGGGGGGTTAGCTATGGCTACACCTTC.

This clone was counted between two and nine times. J is TRBJ1-2 and V is TRBV2, with TRBD1 identical over 7 bases. CDR3 length: 12 residues. Germline V gene lookup returns CDR1 SNHLY and CDR2 FYNNEI. Unmatched junction bases numbered 2, after V lost 5 bases and J lost 5 bases. This chain's CDR3 is CASSRQGYGYTF. The CDR3 DNA reads as TGTGCCAGCAGTCGACAGGGATATGGCTACACCTTC. Full variable domain (missing parts from reference TRBV2 and TRBJ1-2): EPEVTQTPSHQVTQMGQEVILRCVPISNHLYFYWYRQILGQKVEFLVSFYNNEISEKSEIFDDQFSVERPDGSNFTLKIRSTKLEDSAMYFCASSRQGYGYTFGSGTRLTVV.

This sequence joins TRBV29-1 and TRBJ2-7; the D gene is possibly TRBD2 (5 bases). Germline V CDR1 and CDR2: SQVTM, ANQGSEA. V shed 3 bases and J shed 4 bases, with 16 bases lying between them. This CDR3 spans 14 amino acids. CDR3 protein: CSVEVAAGGYEQYF. The CDR3 bases are TGCAGCGTTGAGGTGGCAGCAGGCGGGTACGAGCAGTACTTC.

The chain employs TRBV2 and TRBJ2-3, with 7 bases identical to TRBD2. The CDR3 is 14 amino acids. The junction had 10 bases not matched to a gene; V was cut back by 8 bases and J by 5 bases. CDR1 and CDR2 (germline): SNHLY, FYNNEI. CDR3 region: CASWRGGEVDTQYF. CDR3 DNA: TGTGCCAGCTGGCGTGGGGGGGAAGTAGATACGCAGTATTTT.

The rearrangement joins TRBV7-8 to TRBJ2-3; TRBD1 is a possible D gene (6 bases). Trimming took off 0 bases at V and 1 base at J, with 11 bases between the two ends. Germline V gene sequence: CDR1 SGHVS, CDR2 FQNEAQ. This CDR3 has 16 residues. CDR3 bases: TGTGCCAGCAGCTTAGCGCGGGCAGGGGGCACAGATACGCAGTATTTT. Encoded protein: CASSLARAGGTDTQYF.

CDR3: CASSFDRVHTEAFF. The CDR3 DNA reads TGTGCCAGCAGTTTCGACAGGGTGCACACTGAAGCTTTCTTT. The V gene is TRBV27, the J gene TRBJ1-1; 7 bases align to TRBD1. Germline V gene sequence: CDR1 MNHEY, CDR2 SMNVEV (reference sequence). V gave up 3 bases and J gave up 3 bases; unmatched junction bases: 4. This CDR3 has 14 amino acids.

This chain links TRBV6-5 with TRBJ1-2; tentative D call: TRBD1 (6 bases). The germline CDR1 and CDR2 sequences are MNHEY and SVGAGI. This CDR3 has 13 amino acids. Deletions cut 6 bases from V and 5 bases from J, with 13 bases between. CDR3 bases: TGTGCCAGCAGAAGGGGGTCTCTATATGGCTACACCTTC. This translates into CASRRGSLYGYTF.

CDR3 protein: CASSFTRGQEAFF. The CDR3 DNA is TGTGCCAGCAGTTTCACGCGGGGACAGGAAGCTTTCTTT. V gene TRBV11-2 combines with J gene TRBJ1-1; 7 nucleotides match TRBD1. Trimming took 6 bases from V and 8 from J; bases not matched to a gene: 9. In germline, CDR1 is SGHAT, CDR2 FQNNGV. The CDR3 runs to 13 residues.

V is TRBV7-9 and J is TRBJ1-4; 7 bases align to TRBD1. Trimming took 5 bases from V and 5 from J; bases not matched to a gene: 14. Germline CDR1 reads SEHNR; CDR2 reads FQNEAQ (reference sequence). This CDR3 spans 17 amino acids. The CDR3 nucleotides are TGTGCCAGCAGCCTGGGACAGTCTATCGTAATCAATGAAAAACTGTTTTTT. Translation: CASSLGQSIVINEKLFF.

This chain uses TRBV4-1 with TRBJ2-5; D gene ambiguous. This CDR3 contains 16 residues. V lost 0 bases to trimming and J lost 2 bases, with 13 bases between them. CDR1 is MGHRA and CDR2 is YSYEKL in the germline V gene. The CDR3 region is CASSQEPLSWQETQYF. CDR3 nucleotide sequence: TGCGCCAGCAGCCAAGAACCACTATCGTGGCAAGAGACCCAGTACTTC.

This chain connects TRBV5-1 to TRBJ1-1; D is unclear. Trimming pared 2 bases from V and 8 bases from J, leaving 10 bases between. From germline, CDR1 is SGHRS and CDR2 YFSETQ. CDR3 length equals 12 residues. The chain's CDR3 is CASSFPVGEAFF. As DNA, the CDR3 is TGCGCCAGCAGCTTCCCGGTCGGGGAAGCTTTCTTT.